The rows below give T cell receptor beta chains drawn from one sample of a study of shared clonotypes between healthy human individuals. TCRdb's table, derived via immunoSEQ multiplex PCR, lists solely in-frame clones and lacks some. The profile shows millions of clones, roughly nine tenths of them singletons. Material: naive CD4+ T cells sorted from blood. These receptors originate from a man in his late teens or twenties in good health. Both conserved end residues are part of each CDR3. Each record gives: clone size, V gene, J gene, D gene, CDR3 protein, CDR3 DNA. D genes are given only for firm matches. For some rows the clone size is stated as once, few or many, or as a class when expanded; others skip it.

>NA|TRBV2|TRBJ1-6|NA
CASSDLVSGTVRPPLHF
TGTGCCAGCAGTGATCTGGTCTCCGGGACGGTGCGTCCTCCGCTCCACTTT
>NA|TRBV30|TRBJ2-3|TRBD2
CAWSVSSGFTDTQYF
TGTGCCTGGAGTGTGTCTAGCGGATTCACAGATACGCAGTATTTT
>NA|TRBV18|TRBJ1-5|NA
CASSFQAGPQHF
TGTGCCAGCTCATTCCAAGCTGGACCCCAGCATTTT
>NA|TRBV5-5|TRBJ1-2|NA
CASEANYGYTF
TGTGCCAGCGAGGCTAACTATGGCTACACCTTC
>NA|TRBV11-2|TRBJ2-1|TRBD1
CASSLETGGSYNEQFF
TGTGCCAGCAGCTTAGAGACAGGGGGCTCCTACAATGAGCAGTTCTTC
>NA|TRBV7-7|TRBJ1-5|NA
CASSLGAGVHEPQHF
TGTGCTAGCAGCTTAGGCGCAGGGGTTCATGAGCCCCAGCATTTT
>NA|TRBV2|TRBJ2-5|TRBD2
CASSDYRLAGGYQETQYF
TGTGCCAGCAGTGACTACAGGCTGGCGGGGGGGTACCAAGAGACCCAGTACTTC
>NA|TRBV27|TRBJ1-6|NA
CASSLSGFPNSPLHF
TGTGCCAGCAGTTTATCGGGGTTCCCTAATTCACCCCTCCACTTT
>NA|TRBV9|TRBJ1-5|TRBD1
CASSVGAGQGGQPQHF
TGTGCCAGCAGCGTAGGCGCGGGACAGGGGGGACAGCCCCAGCATTTT
>NA|TRBV6-5|TRBJ2-7|TRBD2
CASSRLGLATYEQYF
TGTGCCAGCAGTCGCCTCGGACTAGCCACCTACGAGCAGTACTTC
>NA|TRBV19|TRBJ1-1|NA
CASSIDQGLNTEAFF
TGTGCCAGTAGTATAGATCAGGGACTGAACACTGAAGCTTTCTTT
>NA|TRBV5-1|TRBJ2-3|NA
CASSLGQISDTQYF
TGCGCCAGCAGCTTAGGACAGATTAGCGATACGCAGTATTTT
>NA|TRBV7-9|TRBJ1-6|TRBD1
CASSLKGQGSPLHF
TGTGCCAGCAGCTTAAAGGGACAGGGGTCACCCCTCCACTTT
>few|TRBV18|TRBJ2-2|NA
CASSPVRGGELFF
TGTGCCAGCTCCCCTGTGAGAGGCGGGGAGCTGTTTTTT
>NA|TRBV12-5|TRBJ2-7|NA
CASGPPGGYEQYF
TGTGCTAGTGGTCCCCCCGGGGGCTACGAGCAGTACTTC
>few|TRBV10-1|TRBJ2-2|TRBD1
CASSEAGGTGELFF
TGCGCCAGCAGTGAGGCAGGGGGAACCGGGGAGCTGTTTTTT
>NA|TRBV27|TRBJ2-7|NA
CATSRDRGYEQYF
TGTGCCACTTCTCGGGACCGGGGCTACGAGCAGTACTTC
>NA|TRBV10-1|TRBJ2-7|TRBD2
CASSDSISGSYEQYF
TGCGCCAGCAGTGATTCTATTAGCGGGAGTTACGAGCAGTACTTC
>NA|TRBV7-9|TRBJ2-5|TRBD2
CASILGLDGETQYF
TGTGCCAGCATCCTCGGACTAGATGGTGAGACCCAGTACTTC
>NA|TRBV5-1|TRBJ2-7|TRBD2
CASSGTSGSSYEQYF
TGCGCCAGCAGCGGAACTAGCGGGAGCTCCTACGAGCAGTACTTC
>NA|TRBV25-1|TRBJ2-3|TRBD2
CASSSGTSGRDTQYF
TGTGCCAGCAGTTCCGGGACTAGCGGGAGAGATACGCAGTATTTT
>NA|TRBV27|TRBJ1-2|TRBD1
CASSPRTGWYGYTF
TGTGCCAGCAGTCCGAGGACAGGGTGGTATGGCTACACCTTC
>NA|TRBV6-1|TRBJ2-5|NA
CASSEGTKKYF
TGTGCCAGCAGCGAAGGGACCAAGAAGTACTTC
>NA|TRBV20-1|TRBJ2-7|NA
CSARDNYEQYF
TGCAGTGCTAGGGACAACTACGAGCAGTACTTC
>NA|TRBV6-5|TRBJ2-5|TRBD2
CASRGAGGPSQYF
TGTGCCAGCAGAGGAGCGGGAGGGCCATCCCAGTACTTC
>NA|TRBV7-9|TRBJ2-3|TRBD2
CASSKGLAGSTDTQYF
TGTGCCAGCAGCAAGGGACTAGCGGGTAGCACAGATACGCAGTATTTT
>once|TRBV5-3|TRBJ2-1|NA
CARSFTPFPYNEQFF
TGTGCCAGAAGCTTTACTCCCTTCCCCTACAATGAGCAGTTCTTC
>few|TRBV6-1|TRBJ1-1|NA
CASSPGAKEPIVAFF
TGTGCCAGCAGTCCCGGGGCCAAAGAACCCATCGTTGCTTTCTTT
>NA|TRBV30|TRBJ1-4|TRBD1
CAWSGGTVGEKLFF
TGTGCCTGGAGTGGGGGGACAGTCGGGGAAAAACTGTTTTTT
>NA|TRBV7-7|TRBJ2-7|NA
CASSLGGTYEQYF
TGTGCTAGCAGCTTAGGGGGGACCTACGAGCAGTACTTC
>NA|TRBV27|TRBJ2-7|NA
CASSPRPGSSYEQYF
TGTGCCAGCAGTCCTAGGCCGGGGAGCTCCTACGAGCAGTACTTC
>NA|TRBV29-1|TRBJ2-5|TRBD2
CSGGSGTSGLEGETQYF
TGCAGCGGGGGTAGTGGGACTAGCGGGCTTGAAGGGGAGACCCAGTACTTC
>NA|TRBV10-1|TRBJ2-3|TRBD2
CASSMVAGGPASTDTQYF
TGCGCCAGCAGTATGGTAGCGGGGGGGCCCGCCAGCACAGATACGCAGTATTTT
>NA|TRBV19|TRBJ2-3|NA
CASTSDGSTDTQYF
NA
>NA|TRBV11-2|TRBJ1-2|NA
CASSPRRSLYGYTF
TGTGCCAGCAGCCCCCGGAGGAGTCTCTATGGCTACACCTTC
>NA|TRBV7-2|TRBJ1-1|NA
CASSLVGRTLNTEAFF
TGTGCCAGCAGCTTAGTCGGCAGGACGTTAAACACTGAAGCTTTCTTT
>NA|TRBV6-5|TRBJ2-7|TRBD1
CASSRQGYEQYF
TGTGCCAGCAGTAGACAGGGGTACGAGCAGTACTTC
>NA|TRBV18|TRBJ2-7|TRBD2
CATRAGGGYEQYF
TGTGCCACCCGGGCGGGAGGGGGCTACGAGCAGTACTTC
>NA|TRBV28|TRBJ1-5|TRBD1
CASSLTGTEWSNQPQHF
TGTGCCAGCAGCCTCACCGGGACAGAGTGGAGCAATCAGCCCCAGCATTTT
>few|TRBV10-3|TRBJ1-4|NA
CAISVDGEKLFF
TGTGCCATCAGTGTGGACGGTGAAAAACTGTTTTTT
>NA|TRBV10-3|TRBJ2-5|TRBD2
CAISVKGSGVETQYF
TGTGCCATCAGTGTTAAGGGTAGCGGGGTCGAGACCCAGTACTTC
>NA|TRBV30|TRBJ2-7|NA
CAWTENLNREQYF
TGTGCCTGGACGGAGAATCTAAACAGGGAGCAGTACTTC
>NA|TRBV7-9|TRBJ2-7|NA
CASSVLYEQYF
TGTGCCAGCAGCGTCCTATACGAGCAGTACTTC
>NA|TRBV6-1|TRBJ2-3|NA
CASRVTGGGKDTQYF
TGTGCCAGCAGGGTCACAGGGGGGGGGAAAGATACGCAGTATTTT
>NA|TRBV10-3|TRBJ2-1|TRBD2
CAIRLAGGPGNEQFF
TGTGCCATCCGACTAGCGGGGGGGCCGGGGAATGAGCAGTTCTTC
>NA|TRBV4-1|TRBJ2-1|NA
CASSQVVWVDEQFF
TGCGCCAGCAGCCAAGTGGTTTGGGTTGATGAGCAGTTCTTC
>NA|TRBV6-5|TRBJ1-6|TRBD1
CASSYHDRAPLHF
TGTGCCAGCAGTTACCACGACAGGGCACCCCTCCACTTT
>NA|TRBV6-5|TRBJ1-2|NA
CASSQPTSADYGYTF
TGTGCCAGCAGTCAGCCAACCTCAGCGGACTATGGCTACACCTTC
>NA|TRBV7-2|TRBJ2-7|NA
CASSLGSPFKPYEQYF
TGTGCCAGCAGCTTAGGGTCCCCTTTTAAGCCCTACGAGCAGTACTTC
>few|TRBV9|TRBJ1-5|NA
CASSVEGTPGQPQHF
TGTGCCAGCAGCGTAGAGGGGACCCCTGGACAGCCCCAGCATTTT
>NA|TRBV7-9|TRBJ2-1|NA
CASSLGLPNEQFF
TGTGCCAGCAGCTTGGGCCTGCCCAATGAGCAGTTCTTC
>NA|TRBV14|TRBJ1-6|NA
CASSQDRGSSPLHF
TGTGCCAGCAGCCAAGATCGGGGTTCCTCACCCCTCCACTTT
>NA|TRBV7-9|TRBJ1-5|TRBD1
CATAGQDNQPQHF
TGTGCCACAGCAGGACAGGATAATCAGCCCCAGCATTTT
>once|TRBV7-2|TRBJ1-2|TRBD1
CASSFRQGAGYGYTF
TGTGCCAGCAGCTTCCGGCAGGGGGCCGGCTATGGCTACACCTTC
>NA|TRBV18|TRBJ2-3|NA
CASSPGDSTDTQYF
TGTGCCAGCTCACCAGGGGACAGCACAGATACGCAGTATTTT
>NA|TRBV28|TRBJ1-1|NA
CASETSQNTEAFF
TGTGCCAGCGAGACCAGTCAGAACACTGAAGCTTTCTTT
>NA|TRBV19|TRBJ2-1|TRBD1
CASTGGSYNEQFF
TGTGCCAGCACAGGGGGGTCCTACAATGAGCAGTTCTTC
>NA|TRBV6-1|TRBJ2-3|NA
CASVEGVAGTDTQYF
TGTGCCAGCGTTGAGGGGGTCGCCGGTACAGATACGCAGTATTTT
>NA|TRBV25-1|TRBJ1-4|TRBD1
CASSATQGNLEKLFF
TGTGCCAGCAGTGCGACACAGGGGAATTTGGAAAAACTGTTTTTT
>NA|TRBV6-6|TRBJ2-7|NA
CASTPFGRSYEQYF
TGTGCCAGCACCCCTTTTGGCAGGTCCTACGAGCAGTACTTC